This entry describes one TCR beta chain. TCRdb keeps only in-frame clones here, not all; method: immunoSEQ multiplex PCR. The profile shows more than 300,000 clones, approximately 89% of them singletons. The sample comes from a study of blood T cell repertoires in COVID-19. At the level of the study: COVID-19 samples, acute and convalescent, were from the United States, Italy and Spain.

CDR1 SGHDT and CDR2 YYEEEE come from the germline V gene. The CDR3 runs to 16 residues. The V end was cut by 3 bases, the J end by 1 base, with 17 bases between. This clonotype was sampled from a woman aged 18-29 years who had recovered from COVID-19. V usage is TRBV5-6 and J usage is TRBJ2-7, with D possibly being TRBD2 (6 bases). The sample comprised peripheral blood. CDR3 protein: CASSSMGGGLSYEQYV. The CDR3, as DNA: TGTGCCAGCAGCTCCATGGGGGGAGGATTATCCTACGAGCAGTACGTC.